This T cell receptor beta chain was retrieved from a study of blood T cell repertoires in COVID-19. Study context: From T cells, B-cell-depleted T cells, or PBMCs came the material, which was cDNA or gDNA.

V shed 0 bases and J shed 0 bases, with 10 bases lying between them. The CDR3 runs 15 residues. Germline assignment: CDR1 SGHRS and CDR2 YFSETQ. Clones were read by immunoSEQ multiplex PCR, and TCRdb kept only the in-frame ones, dropping some. Of around 370,000 clones detected, 88% appear once; the ten largest clones hold 1.2%. Participants had their cohort set by participant-reported clinical history. Resolution of symptoms, clearance, or two negative PCRs was present in recovered Cohort 3 donors. The rearrangement links TRBV5-1 to TRBJ2-7; D is uncertain. This clonotype was sampled from a woman aged 18-30 years who had recovered from COVID-19. The sample comprised PBMCs or T cells enriched from blood (not recorded which). CDR3 in amino acids: CASSLDPILSYEQYF. The CDR3 nucleotides read TGCGCCAGCAGCTTGGATCCTATCCTCTCCTACGAGCAGTACTTC. The complete variable domain, with remaining parts taken from reference TRBV5-1 and TRBJ2-7, reads KAGVTQTPRYLIKTRGQQVTLSCSPISGHRSVSWYQQTPGQGLQFLFEYFSETQRNKGNFPGRFSGRQFSNSRSEMNVSTLELGDSALYLCASSLDPILSYEQYFGPGTRLTVT.